The present TCR beta chain was sequenced within a study of long-term antiretroviral therapy in people with HIV. Study summary: The earliest samples came from an era when ART typically awaited falling CD4 counts. Findings of the study overall: Dominance of pre-ART expanded clones persisted, fluctuating and often declining after ART. When set beside controls, HIV repertoires had CDR3 length ranges that were narrower.

Turning to this clone: What it binds is unknown.

The CDR3 totals 15 residues. V was cut by 3 bases and J by 4 bases, with 13 bases left in between. CDR1 is SGHRS, CDR2 YFSETQ, per germline. immunoSEQ v3.0 was run at survey level. Each sample had sequencing targeting roughly 40,000-50,000 T-cell genomes. Profiling relied on immunoSEQ multiplex PCR, and the TCRdb table lists in-frame clones only, not all of them. The sample yields roughly 34,000 clones, about 76% seen once. Sequencing was performed on unsorted PBMCs, taken 1.9 years after starting antiretroviral therapy. The chain carries TRBV5-1 and TRBJ2-2, with D possibly matching TRBD2 (6 bases). This TCR came from a man between 18 and 35 years old with HIV. CDR3 in DNA: TGCGCCAGCAGCTCGTGGACTACTCCCACCGGGGAGCTGTTTTTT. Translating gives CASSSWTTPTGELFF.